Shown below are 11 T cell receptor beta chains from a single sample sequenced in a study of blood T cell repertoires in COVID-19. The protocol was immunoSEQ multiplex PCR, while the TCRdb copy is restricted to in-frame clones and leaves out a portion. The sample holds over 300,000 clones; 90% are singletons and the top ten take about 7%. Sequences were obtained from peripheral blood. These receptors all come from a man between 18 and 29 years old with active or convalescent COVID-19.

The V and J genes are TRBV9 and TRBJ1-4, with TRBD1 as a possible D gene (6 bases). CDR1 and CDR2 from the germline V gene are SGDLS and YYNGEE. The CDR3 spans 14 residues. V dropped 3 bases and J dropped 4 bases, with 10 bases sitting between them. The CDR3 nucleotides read TGTGCCAGCAGCGGCACAGGGATTAATGAAAAACTGTTTTTT. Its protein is CASSGTGINEKLFF. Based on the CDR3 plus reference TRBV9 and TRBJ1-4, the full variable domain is DSGVTQTPKHLITATGQRVTLRCSPRSGDLSVYWYQQSLDQGLQFLIQYYNGEERAKGNILERFSAQQFPDLHSELNLSSLELGDSALYFCASSGTGINEKLFFGSGTQLSVL.

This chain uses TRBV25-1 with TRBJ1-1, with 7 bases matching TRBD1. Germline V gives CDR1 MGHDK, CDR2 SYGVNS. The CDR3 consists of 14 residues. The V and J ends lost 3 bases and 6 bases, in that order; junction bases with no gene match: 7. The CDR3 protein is CASSDSRGWAEAFF. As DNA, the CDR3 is TGTGCCAGCAGTGACTCCAGGGGGTGGGCTGAAGCTTTCTTT. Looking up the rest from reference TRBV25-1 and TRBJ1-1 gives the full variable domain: EADIYQTPRYLVIGTGKKITLECSQTMGHDKMYWYQQDPGMELHLIHYSYGVNSTEKGDLSSESTVSRIRTEHFPLTLESARPSHTSQYLCASSDSRGWAEAFFGQGTRLTVV.

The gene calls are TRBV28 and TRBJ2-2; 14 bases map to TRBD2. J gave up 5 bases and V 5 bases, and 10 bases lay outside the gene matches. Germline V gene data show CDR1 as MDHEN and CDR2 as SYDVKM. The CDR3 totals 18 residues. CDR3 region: CASSPRFGLAGGTGELFF. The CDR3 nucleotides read TGTGCCAGCAGTCCACGCTTCGGACTAGCGGGGGGAACCGGGGAGCTGTTTTTT.

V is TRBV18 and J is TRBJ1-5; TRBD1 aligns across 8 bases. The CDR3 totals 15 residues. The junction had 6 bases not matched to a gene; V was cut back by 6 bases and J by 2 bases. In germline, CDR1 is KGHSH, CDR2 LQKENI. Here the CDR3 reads CASSPDRDGNQPQHF. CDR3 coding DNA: TGTGCCAGCTCGCCGGACAGGGATGGCAATCAGCCCCAGCATTTT.

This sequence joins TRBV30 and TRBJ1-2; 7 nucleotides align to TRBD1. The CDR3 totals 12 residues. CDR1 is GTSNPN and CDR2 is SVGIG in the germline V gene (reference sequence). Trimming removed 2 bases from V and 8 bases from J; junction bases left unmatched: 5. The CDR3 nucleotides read TGTGCCTGGAGTTACCAGGGGGACGGCTACACCTTC. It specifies CAWSYQGDGYTF.

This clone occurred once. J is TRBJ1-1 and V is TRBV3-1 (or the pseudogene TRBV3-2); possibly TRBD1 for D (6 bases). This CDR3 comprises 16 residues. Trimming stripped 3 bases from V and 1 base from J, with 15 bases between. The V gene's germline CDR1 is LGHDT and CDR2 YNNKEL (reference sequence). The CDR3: CASSHRLRGRNTEAFF. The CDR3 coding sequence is TGTGCCAGCAGCCACAGACTCAGGGGACGGAACACTGAAGCTTTCTTT.

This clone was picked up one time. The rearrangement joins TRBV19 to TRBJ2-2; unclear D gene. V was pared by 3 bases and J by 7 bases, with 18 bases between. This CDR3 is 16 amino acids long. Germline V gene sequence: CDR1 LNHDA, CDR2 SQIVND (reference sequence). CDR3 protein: CASSMIGGVSIGELFF. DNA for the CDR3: TGTGCCAGTAGTATGATTGGCGGAGTTTCAATCGGGGAGCTGTTTTTT.

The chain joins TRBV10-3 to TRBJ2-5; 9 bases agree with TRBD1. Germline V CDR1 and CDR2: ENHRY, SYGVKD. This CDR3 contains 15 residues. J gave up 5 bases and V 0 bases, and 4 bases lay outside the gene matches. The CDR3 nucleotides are TGTGCCATCAGTGAGTCAGGGACAGGGTGGGAGACCCAGTACTTC. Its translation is CAISESGTGWETQYF.

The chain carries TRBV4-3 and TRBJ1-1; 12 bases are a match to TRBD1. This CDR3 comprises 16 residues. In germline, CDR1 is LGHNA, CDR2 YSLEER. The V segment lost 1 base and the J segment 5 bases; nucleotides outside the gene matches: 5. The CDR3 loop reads CASSQAGQGARTEAFF. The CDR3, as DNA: TGCGCCAGCAGCCAAGCGGGACAGGGGGCGAGAACTGAAGCTTTCTTT.

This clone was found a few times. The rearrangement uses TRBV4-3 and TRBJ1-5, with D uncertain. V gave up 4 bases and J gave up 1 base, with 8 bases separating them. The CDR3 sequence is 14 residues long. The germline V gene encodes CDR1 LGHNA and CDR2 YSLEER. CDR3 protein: CASSLEMSNQPQHF. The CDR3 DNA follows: TGCGCCAGCAGCCTCGAGATGAGCAATCAGCCCCAGCATTTT.

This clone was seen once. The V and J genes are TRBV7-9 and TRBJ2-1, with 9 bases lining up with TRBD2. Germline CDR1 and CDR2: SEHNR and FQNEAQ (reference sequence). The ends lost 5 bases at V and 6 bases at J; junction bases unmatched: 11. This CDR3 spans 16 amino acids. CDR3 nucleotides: TGTGCCAGCAGCCCAAATGGCGGGGGGGCGGGCAATGAGCAGTTCTTC. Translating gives CASSPNGGGAGNEQFF.